Listed here are 14 T cell receptor beta chains from one sample, sequenced in a study of blood T cell repertoires in COVID-19. Measured with immunoSEQ multiplex PCR; TCRdb has only the in-frame clones, and not every one. The table lists fewer than 80,000 clones, roughly 76% of them singletons. The sequenced sample consisted of peripheral blood. These receptors all stem from a human donor in a cohort sampled during active COVID-19.

This chain links TRBV6-2 or TRBV6-3 with TRBJ2-2, with D possibly being TRBD1 (6 bases). The germline V gene encodes CDR1 MNHEY and CDR2 SVGEGT. CDR3 size: 16 residues. Trimming removed 6 bases at V and 0 bases at J, with 14 bases between. The CDR3 sequence is CASRPDRTANTGELFF. The CDR3 DNA reads TGTGCCAGCAGGCCTGACAGGACGGCGAACACCGGGGAGCTGTTTTTT.

This rearrangement joins TRBV18 to TRBJ2-2; perhaps TRBD1 as D (5 bases). The CDR3 extends over 14 amino acids. V lost 0 bases, J lost 5 bases, and 7 bases lay in between. In germline, CDR1 is KGHSH, CDR2 LQKENI. Here the CDR3 reads CASSPPGPTGELFF. CDR3 DNA sequence: TGTGCCAGCTCACCACCGGGGCCTACCGGGGAGCTGTTTTTT.

The J gene is TRBJ1-6, the V gene TRBV30; D is undetermined. There are 14 residues in the CDR3. Between the trimmed V and J ends, which lost 5 bases and 0 bases, there was a span of 8 bases. Germline V gene sequence: CDR1 GTSNPN, CDR2 SVGIG (reference sequence). The DNA of the CDR3 is TGTGCCTGGGGGAGGAGCTCCTATAATTCACCCCTCCACTTT. Amino acids: CAWGRSSYNSPLHF.

In regard to this clone: Mismatch with germline at one junction end may stem from a read error. The chain couples TRBV19 to TRBJ1-5; D uncertain. The CDR3 runs 15 residues. CDR1 LNHDA and CDR2 SQIVND come from the germline V gene (reference sequence). CDR3 residues: CASSHSLGSIQPQHF. In nucleotides, the CDR3 is TGTGCCAGTAGTCATTCCCTAGGGAGCATTCAGCCCCAGCATTTT.

This CDR3 is CASSGQGAVQPQHF. The CDR3 region has the DNA TGTGCCAGTAGTGGACAGGGGGCCGTGCAGCCCCAGCATTTT. J is TRBJ1-5 and V is TRBV19, with 11 bases fitting TRBD1. The V gene end was trimmed by 5 bases and the J gene end by 7 bases; junction bases not matched to a gene: 4. The V gene's germline CDR1 is LNHDA and CDR2 SQIVND (reference sequence). This CDR3 contains 14 residues.

V is TRBV5-1 and J is TRBJ2-2, with a tentative D call TRBD1 (5 bases). The CDR3 contains 16 residues. Between the trimmed V and J ends, which lost 0 bases and 5 bases, there was a span of 14 bases. Germline lookup yields CDR1 SGHRS and CDR2 YFSETQ. The CDR3 DNA follows: TGCGCCAGCAGCTTGGCCACACAGGCAGGGACCGGGGAGCTGTTTTTT. Amino acids: CASSLATQAGTGELFF.

V is TRBV24-1 and J is TRBJ2-1; D remains ambiguous. The germline V gene has CDR1 KGHDR and CDR2 SFDVKD. The CDR3 spans 13 residues. The germline V and J ends were trimmed by 5 bases and 3 bases, with 7 bases remaining between them. The CDR3 loop reads CATSGSYYNEQFF. CDR3 DNA sequence: TGTGCCACCAGTGGTTCGTACTACAATGAGCAGTTCTTC.

This clone turned up a few times. The V gene is TRBV13, the J gene TRBJ2-7, with D uncertain. V dropped 3 bases and J dropped 2 bases, with 8 bases sitting between them. The CDR3 spans 13 residues. Germline V gene data show CDR1 as PRHDT and CDR2 as FYEKMQ (reference sequence). The CDR3 sequence: CASSLSRTYEQYF. The DNA of the CDR3 is TGTGCCAGCAGCTTGTCCAGGACCTACGAGCAGTACTTC.

This sequence joins TRBV28 and TRBJ2-3; 7 bases line up with TRBD2. The germline gives CDR1 MDHEN, CDR2 SYDVKM. Trimming at V came to 6 bases and at J to 5 bases, leaving 11 bases not matched to a gene. CDR3 length equals 15 residues. The CDR3 DNA follows: TGTGCCAGCAGGGGTGAGGGGCGGGGGATAGATACGCAGTATTTT. It specifies CASRGEGRGIDTQYF.

The V and J genes are TRBV12-3 or TRBV12-4 and TRBJ2-1, with D perhaps matching TRBD2 (5 bases). V lost 4 bases, J lost 5 bases, and 9 bases lay in between. This CDR3 region has 13 residues. CDR3 sequence (DNA): TGTGCCAGCAGTTCCGACTACAACAATGAGCAGTTCTTC. Translating gives CASSSDYNNEQFF.

V usage is TRBV19 and J usage is TRBJ1-2, with TRBD1 as a possible D gene (6 bases). The CDR3 is 11 residues long. Between the trimmed V and J ends, which lost 5 bases and 7 bases, there was a span of 8 bases. Germline V CDR1 and CDR2: LNHDA, SQIVND (reference sequence). As DNA, the CDR3 is TGTGCCAGTAGTCACAGGGTTGGCTACACCTTC. This sequence encodes CASSHRVGYTF. Complete variable domain (other parts from reference TRBV19 and TRBJ1-2): DGGITQSPKYLFRKEGQNVTLSCEQNLNHDAMYWYRQDPGQGLRLIYYSQIVNDFQKGDIAEGYSVSREKKESFPLTVTSAQKNPTAFYLCASSHRVGYTFGSGTRLTVV.

The table lists this clone with a count of one. The genes are TRBV5-1 and TRBJ2-1, with 7 bases that match TRBD2. This CDR3 contains 13 residues. The V gene end was trimmed by 4 bases and the J gene end by 6 bases; junction bases not matched to a gene: 4. Germline CDR1 reads SGHRS; CDR2 reads YFSETQ. CDR3 sequence: CASSLGGVNEQFF. The CDR3 nucleotides are TGCGCCAGCAGCCTTGGGGGGGTCAATGAGCAGTTCTTC.

The CDR3 region has the DNA TGTGCCAGTAGTAGAGACATAGGGGAACCTGAAGCTTTCTTT. This codes for CASSRDIGEPEAFF. The chain joins TRBV19 to TRBJ1-1; TRBD1 might be the D (5 bases). In germline, CDR1 is LNHDA, CDR2 SQIVND (reference sequence). Trimming left V 4 bases short and J 6 bases short, with 15 bases between. The CDR3 runs to 14 residues.

This clone was observed a single time. This chain joins TRBV29-1 and TRBJ1-2; D may be TRBD1 (5 bases). The V and J ends lost 6 bases and 5 bases respectively, with 19 bases between them. The germline gives CDR1 SQVTM, CDR2 ANQGSEA. This CDR3 spans 14 amino acids. CDR3 in amino acids: CSVGQITGSYGYTF. The CDR3 DNA sequence: TGCAGCGTCGGGCAGATTACAGGAAGTTATGGCTACACCTTC. Full variable domain (missing parts from reference TRBV29-1 and TRBJ1-2): SAVISQKPSRDICQRGTSLTIQCQVDSQVTMMFWYRQQPGQSLTLIATANQGSEATYESGFVIDKFPISRPNLTFSTLTVSNMSPEDSSIYLCSVGQITGSYGYTFGSGTRLTVV.